This TCR beta chain was recovered during a study of blood T cell repertoires in COVID-19. Study information: Samples representing acute and convalescent COVID-19 were sourced from the United States, Italy and Spain. From T cells, B-cell-depleted T cells, or PBMCs came the material, which was cDNA or gDNA.

Study processing details: Amplified reference gene primers provided the basis for estimating nucleated cell counts. Clones were sequenced by immunoSEQ multiplex PCR, and TCRdb holds only the in-frame ones, with some missing. The V and J calls and clone size are taken from that table; D and trimming were inferred from the DNA. The sample yields some 48,000 clones, under 90% seen once. From germline, CDR1 is MDHEN and CDR2 SYDVKM. The ends were cut back, 2 bases at V and 3 bases at J, with 5 bases in the middle. The CDR3 length is 12 residues. The V gene is TRBV28, the J gene TRBJ2-7, with D unresolved. The sequence came from a woman aged 60 to 75 with acute or convalescent COVID-19. Sequenced material: peripheral blood. This chain's CDR3 is CASSLVIYEQYF. CDR3 bases: TGTGCCAGCAGTTTAGTAATCTACGAGCAGTACTTC.